This record looks at one T cell receptor (beta chain) sequence and its context. The target antigen is unknown. The CDR3 has 17 residues. The sample originates from a study of cytomegalovirus exposure and HLA in healthy donors. On the study more broadly: Across 300 to 400 genotyped donors, roughly 85% landed in the Caucasian-associated ancestry cluster.

The PCR used 60 Vbeta and 13 Jbeta primers. Data came from immunoSEQ multiplex PCR; TCRdb stores just in-frame clones and leaves some out. The sample yields 170,000 or so clones, approximately 86% seen once. Findings of the study overall: It was reported that the classifier diagnosed cytomegalovirus status with high specificity and sensitivity in both the original and validation cohorts. Donors were assumed by presence/absence analyses to have roughly uniform sequencing depth.

The source of this sequence is a woman younger than 30 in good health and CMV-seronegative. The chain is built from TRBV12-2 and TRBJ1-3; the tabulated D call, TRBD1, remains unverified against the DNA. TRBV12-2 is flagged as a pseudogene. The sample consisted of PBMCs. CDR3 nucleotides: TGTGCAAGTCGCTGCCCCCACACCACAAACTCTGGAAACACCATATATTTT. The encoded protein is CASRCPHTTNSGNTIYF.